These 22 T cell receptor beta chains were all obtained from the same sample, sequenced in a study of blood T cell repertoires in COVID-19. The protocol was immunoSEQ multiplex PCR, while the TCRdb copy is restricted to in-frame clones and leaves out a portion. This sample has approximately 100,000 clones, with roughly 92% found just once. Sequenced: peripheral blood. These receptors came from a man aged 65-85 years with acute or convalescent COVID-19.

The rearrangement joins TRBV10-3 to TRBJ2-5, with D unresolved. CDR1 and CDR2 (germline): ENHRY, SYGVKD. This CDR3 is 12 amino acids long. V lost 4 bases and J 2 bases, leaving 5 bases between the germline ends. CDR3 loop: CAISGLQETQYF. CDR3 coding DNA: TGTGCCATCAGTGGACTTCAAGAGACCCAGTACTTC.

The rearrangement joins TRBV4-3 to TRBJ2-2; 7 bases match TRBD1. CDR3 length: 15 amino acids. V shed 4 bases, J shed 1 base, and the junction held 3 bases outside the gene matches. Germline V CDR1 and CDR2: LGHNA, YSLEER. The CDR3, as DNA: TGCGCCAGCAGCCGAGACAGGGTGAACACCGGGGAGCTGTTTTTT. It encodes CASSRDRVNTGELFF.

This chain uses TRBV6-5 with TRBJ2-7; 12 positions agree with TRBD1. Germline V lookup: CDR1 MNHEY, CDR2 SVGAGI. The V gene end was trimmed by 4 bases and the J gene end by 4 bases; junction bases not matched to a gene: 8. There are 16 residues in the CDR3. This CDR3 is CASSWGTGGATYEQYF. In DNA form, the CDR3 reads TGTGCCAGCAGTTGGGGGACAGGGGGCGCGACGTACGAGCAGTACTTC.

The gene calls are TRBV5-4 and TRBJ2-5; D is perhaps TRBD2 (5 bases). The CDR3 runs to 15 residues. Germline V gene sequence: CDR1 SGHNT, CDR2 YYREEE (reference sequence). V lost 0 bases and J lost 5, with 14 bases in between. The CDR3 protein is CASSLELRAGETQYF. For the CDR3, the DNA is TGTGCCAGCAGCTTGGAATTGAGGGCCGGGGAGACCCAGTACTTC. The complete variable domain, with remaining parts taken from reference TRBV5-4 and TRBJ2-5, reads ETGVTQSPTHLIKTRGQQVTLRCSSQSGHNTVSWYQQALGQGPQFIFQYYREEENGRGNFPPRFSGLQFPNYSSELNVNALELDDSALYLCASSLELRAGETQYFGPGTRLLVL.

The chain couples TRBV19 to TRBJ1-2, with 9 bases matching TRBD1. The CDR3 spans 15 residues. J lost 3 bases, V lost 7 bases, and 9 bases had no gene match. Germline V lookup: CDR1 LNHDA, CDR2 SQIVND (reference sequence). The CDR3 region has the DNA TGTGCCAGTAACCACTGGACAGGGGTGGACTATGGCTACACCTTC. Translating gives CASNHWTGVDYGYTF.

This clone was counted once. The rearrangement uses TRBV20-1 and TRBJ2-5; D is unresolved. Trimming stripped 7 bases from V and 2 bases from J, with 5 bases between. The CDR3 is 10 residues long. Germline CDR1 is DFQATT and CDR2 is SNEGSKA (reference sequence). CDR3 sequence (DNA): TGCAGTGTCGGGCAAGAGACCCAGTACTTC. Translation: CSVGQETQYF.

This rearrangement joins TRBV6-2 or TRBV6-3 to TRBJ1-2; 8 bases map to TRBD1. Losses at the gene ends were 4 bases for V and 7 bases for J; bases not matched to a gene: 5. Germline assignment: CDR1 MNHEY and CDR2 SVGEGT. This CDR3 is 13 amino acids long. The CDR3 region has the DNA TGTGCCAGCAGTTTCGCAGGGGGCCTTGGCTACACCTTC. This gives the protein CASSFAGGLGYTF.

A single count supports this clone. The chain couples TRBV5-1 to TRBJ1-2; D unclear. The germline CDR1 and CDR2 sequences are SGHRS and YFSETQ. Trimming removed 7 bases at V and 0 bases at J, with 13 bases between. This CDR3 contains 14 residues. The CDR3 region has the DNA TGCGCCAGCCGTCGTATTGGAGCTAACTATGGCTACACCTTC. This translates into CASRRIGANYGYTF.

The rearrangement links TRBV11-3 to TRBJ1-1, with D unclear. V was cut by 2 bases and J by 4 bases, with 11 bases left in between. The CDR3 length is 14 residues. CDR1 is SGHNT and CDR2 is YENEEA in the germline V gene. The chain's CDR3 is CASSLLAGSTEAFF. CDR3 sequence (DNA): TGTGCCAGCAGCTTACTGGCGGGCAGCACTGAAGCTTTCTTT.

V gene TRBV4-1 combines with J gene TRBJ2-7; a possible D gene is TRBD2 (8 bases). Germline lookup yields CDR1 MGHRA and CDR2 YSYEKL. The CDR3 is made up of 16 amino acids. Deletions cut 2 bases from V and 6 bases from J, with 20 bases between. The chain's CDR3 is CASSQSGGKGDSEQYF. DNA for the CDR3: TGCGCCAGCAGCCAATCGGGGGGGAAGGGGGACAGCGAGCAGTACTTC.

CDR3 protein: CASSLEQGRLPYGYTF. The CDR3 DNA reads TGTGCCAGCAGCTTAGAACAGGGACGACTCCCCTATGGCTACACCTTC. This chain connects TRBV11-2 to TRBJ1-2; tentative D call: TRBD1 (6 bases). The CDR3 is made up of 16 amino acids. Germline CDR1 and CDR2: SGHAT and FQNNGV. Trimming pared 0 bases from V and 4 bases from J, leaving 15 bases between.

The rearrangement uses TRBV29-1 and TRBJ2-7, with unresolved D. The V gene's germline CDR1 is SQVTM and CDR2 ANQGSEA. CDR3 length: 11 residues. V lost 0 bases and J lost 3, with 3 bases in between. For the CDR3, the DNA is TGCAGCGTTGAAGAGCGCTACGAGCAGTACTTC. Translation: CSVEERYEQYF.

This sequence joins TRBV2 and TRBJ1-4; 9 bases map to TRBD1. Per the germline V gene, CDR1 is SNHLY and CDR2 is FYNNEI. CDR3 length: 17 amino acids. The ends lost 5 bases at V and 10 bases at J; junction bases unmatched: 17. The CDR3 loop reads CASSLQGARSQTGKLFF. The CDR3 DNA reads TGTGCCAGCAGTCTACAGGGGGCAAGATCTCAAACCGGAAAACTGTTTTTT.

The gene calls are TRBV7-2 and TRBJ1-5; 7 bases match TRBD1. The CDR3 contains 15 residues. Germline CDR1 is SGHTA and CDR2 is FQGNSA. Trimming removed 5 bases from V and 2 bases from J; junction bases left unmatched: 6. DNA for the CDR3: TGTGCCAGCAGCAAGACAGGGATCGGCAATCAGCCCCAGCATTTT. Encoded protein: CASSKTGIGNQPQHF.

The chain links TRBV18 to TRBJ1-2; no clear D. From germline, CDR1 is KGHSH and CDR2 LQKENI. The CDR3 covers 14 residues. V was pared by 3 bases and J by 5 bases, with 13 bases between. CDR3 region: CASSPSGVRYGYTF. Written as DNA, the CDR3 is TGTGCCAGCTCACCCTCCGGGGTTCGGTATGGCTACACCTTC.

The chain uses TRBV11-2 and TRBJ2-5, with 9 bases fitting TRBD2. Trimming cost V 1 base and J 5 bases; bases outside gene matches: 2. The CDR3 sequence is 14 residues long. Per germline, CDR1 SGHAT and CDR2 FQNNGV. CDR3 in amino acids: CASSLVAGGETQYF. DNA for the CDR3: TGTGCCAGCAGCTTAGTCGCGGGGGGGGAGACCCAGTACTTC.

This clone was picked up one time. V usage is TRBV19 and J usage is TRBJ1-6; 9 bases align to TRBD1. V lost 6 bases and J lost 3; bases outside the gene matches: 3. CDR3 size: 15 residues. Germline V lookup: CDR1 LNHDA, CDR2 SQIVND (reference sequence). The CDR3 bases are TGTGCCAGTAGAACAGGGGGCTACTATAATTCACCCCTCCACTTT. Its translation: CASRTGGYYNSPLHF.

V is TRBV7-2 and J is TRBJ2-1; D is unclear. This CDR3 is built from 16 residues. Between the trimmed V and J ends, which lost 1 base and 0 bases, there was a span of 10 bases. Germline CDR1 and CDR2: SGHTA and FQGNSA. The CDR3 coding sequence is TGTGCCAGCAGCTTAGGTCATGCGAGCTCCTACAATGAGCAGTTCTTC. Its translation is CASSLGHASSYNEQFF. Supplemented by reference TRBV7-2 and TRBJ2-1, the full variable domain reads GAGVSQSPSNKVTEKGKDVELRCDPISGHTALYWYRQSLGQGLEFLIYFQGNSAPDKSGLPSDRFSAERTGGSVSTLTIQRTQQEDSAVYLCASSLGHASSYNEQFFGPGTRLTVL.

The chain couples TRBV4-1 to TRBJ2-5; TRBD2 agrees at 12 bases. CDR3 size: 16 residues. The J segment lost 1 base and the V segment lost 2 bases, leaving 2 bases of the junction unmatched. CDR1 and CDR2 from the germline V gene are MGHRA and YSYEKL. For the CDR3, the DNA is TGCGCCAGCAGCCAAACTAGCGGGGGGCCCCAAGAGACCCAGTACTTC. It translates to CASSQTSGGPQETQYF.

The chain employs TRBV6-6 and TRBJ2-2; D unclear. V lost 5 bases, J lost 6 bases, and 7 bases lay in between. The CDR3 contains 12 residues. Germline CDR1 reads MNHNY; CDR2 reads SVGAGI (reference sequence). Here the CDR3 DNA reads TGTGCCAGCAGTATAGCTGCCGGGGAGCTGTTTTTT. Its protein product is CASSIAAGELFF.

The chain carries TRBV13 and TRBJ1-2; a possible D gene is TRBD1 (5 bases). Germline V gives CDR1 PRHDT, CDR2 FYEKMQ (reference sequence). The CDR3 loop spans 17 amino acids. V was clipped by 0 bases and J by 3 bases, with 17 bases between them. In nucleotides, the CDR3 is TGTGCCAGCAGCTTAGGGTATTCGGCGGGGGAACACTATGGCTACACCTTC. Translation: CASSLGYSAGEHYGYTF. Full variable domain (outside the CDR3, taken from reference TRBV13 and TRBJ1-2): AAGVIQSPRHLIKEKRETATLKCYPIPRHDTVYWYQQGPGQDPQFLISFYEKMQSDKGSIPDRFSAQQFSDYHSELNMSSLELGDSALYFCASSLGYSAGEHYGYTFGSGTRLTVV.

The chain couples TRBV18 to TRBJ2-2, with 12 bases lining up with TRBD2. Germline CDR1 reads KGHSH; CDR2 reads LQKENI. V gave up 3 bases and J gave up 0 bases; unmatched junction bases: 5. The CDR3 runs 18 residues. The CDR3 is CASSPSLAGGPNTGELFF. The CDR3 nucleotides are TGTGCCAGCTCACCGTCCCTAGCGGGAGGGCCGAACACCGGGGAGCTGTTTTTT.